This TCR beta chain was sequenced for a study of regulatory T cells in long-lasting Graves disease. About the study: Patients met the persistent Graves' disease definition after over 5 years of antithyroid drugs with positive TSH receptor antibodies.

As to time point: persistent/refractory GD, antithyroid drugs over 5 years with positive TRAb. Following extraction of RNA from PBMCs, that RNA was used to make the TCR library. TCR beta libraries were built with iRepertoire HTBI primers and Arm-PCR of CDR3 regions. Each CDR3 protein is one row after TCRdb ran MiXCR on the multiplex PCR reads. There are 360,000 or so distinct CDR3 sequences in the sample; roughly 23% occur only once, and around 30% lies in the top ten. In this sample, this clonotype turned up a few times. The CDR3 runs 16 residues. Trimming took off 1 base at V and 0 bases at J, with 10 bases between the two ends. The germline CDR1 and CDR2 sequences are MGHRA and YSYEKL.

This material consisted of peripheral blood mononuclear cells (PBMCs), taken when the disease was refractory, from a patient treated with antithyroid drugs. The J gene is TRBJ1-3, the V gene TRBV4-1; D remains ambiguous. The TCR was taken from a woman aged 35 to 49 with Graves disease. Written as DNA, the CDR3 is TGCGCCAGCAGCCAAGCCCCAATAAGCTCTGGAAACACCATATATTTT. Protein product: CASSQAPISSGNTIYF.